These 3 T cell receptor beta chains came from one sample sequenced in a study of identical twins. In TCRdb, the 5' RACE reads were re-called with MiXCR into one record per CDR3 protein. Here the sample spans about 690,000 distinct CDR3 sequences, about 20% being singletons. These data are also associated with another study on T cells expressing NK-cell markers.

Sequenced sample: PBMCs. The receptors were sampled from a woman aged 18-29 years in good health.

V usage is TRBV6-6 and J usage is TRBJ1-5; D call uncertain. V was trimmed by 0 bases and J by 0 bases, leaving 12 bases between them. This CDR3 is 17 amino acids long. Germline V gene data show CDR1 as MNHNY and CDR2 as SVGAGI (reference sequence). The CDR3: CASSYSLGRDSNQPQHF. The CDR3 DNA is TGTGCCAGCAGTTACTCATTGGGGAGGGATAGCAATCAGCCCCAGCATTTT.

The table lists this clonotype with a few counts. V and J are TRBV20-1 and TRBJ1-2; no clear D gene. Trimming pared 3 bases from V and 2 bases from J, leaving 16 bases between. This CDR3 contains 15 residues. Germline CDR1 and CDR2: DFQATT and SNEGSKA (reference sequence). This chain's CDR3 is CSASGGEEVNYGYTF. The CDR3, as DNA: TGCAGTGCTAGCGGCGGGGAAGAGGTCAACTATGGCTACACCTTC.

This clonotype was seen more than once but under ten times. One end of the junction fails to match germline, which may point to a read error. The gene calls are TRBV11-2 and TRBJ2-7; 8 positions agree with TRBD2. The CDR3 sequence is 14 residues long. Germline CDR1 is SGHAT and CDR2 is FQNNGV. The CDR3 DNA is TGTGCCAGCAGGTTAGCGGGACGCCTCTACGAGCAGTACTTC. It codes for CASRLAGRLYEQYF.